The 5 T cell receptor beta chains below come from one sample, sequenced in a study of OX40 agonist ivuxolimab in advanced cancers. Repertoires were generated with immunoSEQ multiplex PCR, while TCRdb's copy carries only in-frame clones and drops some. The repertoire holds tens of thousands of clones, about 90% seen once, with approximately 0.81% in the top ten. The sample was CD4+ or CD8+ T cells sorted from blood, taken in a trial of the OX40 agonist ivuxolimab. Every receptor here comes from an adult with an advanced solid tumor such as melanoma, head and neck, liver or kidney cancer.

This clone was observed once. DNA for the CDR3: TGTGCCAGCAGCCCCCGACTAGCGGGGGGATCGGAGACCCAGTACTTC. It codes for CASSPRLAGGSETQYF. The rearrangement joins TRBV11-2 to TRBJ2-5, with TRBD2 matching over 13 bases. This CDR3 has 16 amino acids. Looked up from germline, CDR1 is SGHAT and CDR2 is FQNNGV. Losses at the gene ends were 5 bases for V and 5 bases for J; bases not matched to a gene: 8.

About this clone itself: A read error may account for a junction end that differs from germline. The chain recombines TRBV7-7 with TRBJ1-1; D possibly corresponds to TRBD1 (5 bases). The CDR3 sequence is 13 residues long. CDR1 is SSHAT, CDR2 FNYEAQ, per germline (reference sequence). DNA of the CDR3: TGTGCTAGCAGCTTATCCCCAGGGACTGAAGCTTTCTTT. Translated: CASSLSPGTEAFF.

V and J are TRBV6-5 and TRBJ1-6; no reliable D call. The V gene lost 2 bases and the J gene lost 0 bases, with 8 bases spanning the gap. Germline CDR1 is MNHEY and CDR2 is SVGAGI. The CDR3 consists of 16 residues. The CDR3 DNA reads TGTGCCAGCAGTTACGGGGAAGGCTCCTATAATTCACCCCTCCACTTT. Translation: CASSYGEGSYNSPLHF.

The V call is TRBV5-6, the J call TRBJ2-5; 10 bases are shared with TRBD1. This CDR3 has 15 residues. Per the germline V gene, CDR1 is SGHDT and CDR2 is YYEEEE. The trim removed 4 bases at V and 2 bases at J, leaving 5 bases unmatched. The chain's CDR3 is CASSRTGGVQETQYF. The CDR3 DNA reads as TGTGCCAGCAGCCGGACAGGGGGAGTGCAAGAGACCCAGTACTTC.

The chain combines TRBV5-1 with TRBJ2-3; the match to TRBD2 covers 10 bases. Germline trimming cut 3 bases from V and 5 bases from J; bases unmatched to any gene: 6. The CDR3 is made up of 15 amino acids. Germline loops: CDR1 SGHRS, CDR2 YFSETQ. The CDR3 protein is CASSSRGLAEDTQYF. CDR3 sequence (DNA): TGCGCCAGCAGCTCAAGAGGACTAGCGGAAGATACGCAGTATTTT.